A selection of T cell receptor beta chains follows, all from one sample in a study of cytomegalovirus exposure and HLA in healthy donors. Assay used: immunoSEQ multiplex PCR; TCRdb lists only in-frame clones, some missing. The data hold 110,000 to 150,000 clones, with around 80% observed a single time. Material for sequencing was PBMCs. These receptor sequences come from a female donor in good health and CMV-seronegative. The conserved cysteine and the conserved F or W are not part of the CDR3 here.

CDR3: ASSIARDSNYGYT; J: TRBJ1-2; V: TRBV19
CDR3: ASSRTMRTDTQY; J: TRBJ2-3; V: TRBV7-3
CDR3: ASSLEARSSGNTIY; J: TRBJ1-3; V: TRBV5-1
CDR3: ASSKTRWNTEAF; J: TRBJ1-1; V: TRBV27
CDR3: ASTGQVNTEAF; J: TRBJ1-1; V: TRBV6-6
CDR3: ASSLGLAITYEQY; J: TRBJ2-7; V: TRBV28
CDR3: ASSLPTGTYEQY; J: TRBJ2-7; V: TRBV5-1
CDR3: ASTPTPGNTGELF; J: TRBJ2-2; V: TRBV5-1
CDR3: ASSSLDRVIN; J: TRBJ2-7; V: TRBV7-9
CDR3: ASSLEAGRAADTQY; J: TRBJ2-3; V: TRBV7-9
CDR3: ASSELLGGNEKLF; J: TRBJ1-4; V: TRBV25-1
CDR3: ASSRAGINEQY; J: TRBJ2-7; V: TRBV27
CDR3: ASSLTSGRARSSYEQY; J: TRBJ2-7; V: TRBV28
CDR3: ASSEAHRGMGASEKLF; J: TRBJ1-4; V: TRBV6-1
CDR3: ASSISQGTGANVLT; J: TRBJ2-6; V: TRBV5-1
CDR3: ATSSPGTVNTEAF; J: TRBJ1-1; V: TRBV15
CDR3: ASRQGPNQPQH; J: TRBJ1-5; V: TRBV27
CDR3: AWSASGGNQPQH; J: TRBJ1-5; V: TRBV30
CDR3: ASSLGHPEKLF; J: TRBJ1-4; V: TRBV7-2
CDR3: ASSLIPSGSDTQY; J: TRBJ2-3; V: TRBV7-3
CDR3: ASSVQGETQY; J: TRBJ2-5; V: TRBV6-1
CDR3: ASSLFSDNEQF; J: TRBJ2-1; V: TRBV5-6
CDR3: ASSLTHNNEQF; J: TRBJ2-1; V: TRBV5-6
CDR3: ASRNRDREGWQPQH; J: TRBJ1-5; V: TRBV6-4
CDR3: SLTGGTEAF; J: TRBJ1-1; V: TRBV29-1
CDR3: ASSAGVDEQF; J: TRBJ2-1; V: TRBV7-2
CDR3: ASSLGTGWVANTEAF; J: TRBJ1-1; V: TRBV5-6
CDR3: ASRVFATGYAGYT; J: TRBJ1-2; V: TRBV28
CDR3: ASSPSLGEGETQY; J: TRBJ2-5; V: TRBV7-9
CDR3: ASSLVRNRAFNEQF; J: TRBJ2-1; V: TRBV7-2
CDR3: ASKQGSETQY; J: TRBJ2-5; V: TRBV28
CDR3: ASAKNRVSYEQY; J: TRBJ2-7; V: TRBV7-6
CDR3: ASSLLRQTNQPQH; J: TRBJ1-5; V: TRBV28
CDR3: ASSIDRTRNQPQH; J: TRBJ1-5; V: TRBV19
CDR3: ASSRGQGAGQPQH; J: TRBJ1-5; V: TRBV28
CDR3: ASTLDRGLSDTQY; J: TRBJ2-3; V: TRBV6-1
CDR3: ASSRDRYYEQY; J: TRBJ2-7; V: TRBV19
CDR3: ASSFGQGANEQF; J: TRBJ2-1; V: TRBV5-6
CDR3: ASSPRDRARNTEAF; J: TRBJ1-1; V: TRBV28
CDR3: ASSLKSSYEQY; J: TRBJ2-7; V: TRBV27
CDR3: ASSRYLYEQY; J: TRBJ2-7; V: TRBV28
CDR3: ASSPITGFTEAF; J: TRBJ1-1; V: TRBV7-9
CDR3: ASSQDRNRGPYNEQF; J: TRBJ2-1; V: TRBV4-1
CDR3: ASSEAGRADTQY; J: TRBJ2-3; V: TRBV9
CDR3: SVQGGTGSNQPQH; J: TRBJ1-5; V: TRBV29-1
CDR3: ASSTDGGSGETQY; J: TRBJ2-5; V: TRBV6-5
CDR3: ASSPVLGPEAF; J: TRBJ1-1; V: TRBV5-6
CDR3: ASSPRSQGGETQY; J: TRBJ2-5; V: TRBV18
CDR3: ASSLKLAGVPDTQY; J: TRBJ2-3; V: TRBV5-5
CDR3: ASSQAQDFAYEQY; J: TRBJ2-7; V: TRBV4-1
CDR3: ASSERRAGEAF; J: TRBJ1-1; V: TRBV6-1
CDR3: ASRPGLTYEQY; J: TRBJ2-7; V: TRBV6-1
CDR3: ASSLAGGEDEQF; J: TRBJ2-1; V: TRBV7-6
CDR3: SVAGTGNTGELF; J: TRBJ2-2; V: TRBV29-1